The source of this TCR beta chain is a study of blood T cell repertoires in COVID-19. About the study: Samples came from the United States, Italy and Spain, spanning acute and convalescent COVID-19. PBMCs, B-cell-depleted T cells, or T cells provided the cDNA or gDNA that made up the material.

Produced via immunoSEQ multiplex PCR; TCRdb's table is partial and in-frame only. Of some 83,000 clones listed, roughly nine tenths are singletons. The CDR3 contains 13 residues. V shed 4 bases and J shed 7 bases, with 13 bases lying between them. Germline CDR1 and CDR2: MNHEY and SMNVEV (reference sequence). Sequencing input: peripheral blood. The chain joins TRBV27 to TRBJ1-2, with D maybe TRBD1 (5 bases). The clonotype originates from a man of 80 years or more in a cohort sampled during active COVID-19. CDR3 DNA sequence: TGTGCCAGCAGTTCCCCTTCGACAGCTGGCTACACCTTC. Translating it yields CASSSPSTAGYTF.